A single sample is the source of the 28 T cell receptor beta chains below, sequenced in a study of blood T cell repertoires in COVID-19. Produced via immunoSEQ multiplex PCR; TCRdb's table is partial and in-frame only. Of about 210,000 clones listed, approximately 80% are singletons. Source material: peripheral blood. The receptors were gathered from a man aged 50-60 years with active or convalescent COVID-19.

V and J are TRBV3-1 (or the pseudogene TRBV3-2) and TRBJ2-7, with a weak D call TRBD2 (5 bases). Germline V gene data show CDR1 as LGHDT and CDR2 as YNNKEL (reference sequence). V was trimmed by 5 bases and J by 5 bases, leaving 19 bases between them. The CDR3 length is 15 residues. The CDR3 region has the DNA TGTGCCAGCAGCTTACGCGGGTCAAGTACCCACGAGCAGTACTTC. Protein sequence: CASSLRGSSTHEQYF.

The V and J genes are TRBV7-2 and TRBJ1-2; unclear D gene. The CDR3 spans 14 residues. Germline values: CDR1 SGHTA, CDR2 FQGNSA. V lost 1 base, J lost 4 bases, and 10 bases lay in between. The CDR3 region is CASSLGGSGYGYTF. The DNA of the CDR3 is TGTGCCAGCAGCTTAGGTGGGTCGGGCTATGGCTACACCTTC.

The chain links TRBV7-2 to TRBJ1-5, with 10 bases matching TRBD1. V lost 4 bases, J lost 7 bases, and 4 bases stayed unmatched. CDR3 length: 14 residues. CDR1 and CDR2 from the germline V gene are SGHTA and FQGNSA. The CDR3 DNA reads as TGTGCCAGCAGCTCCAGGACAGGGGGACAGCCCCAGCATTTT. Encoded protein: CASSSRTGGQPQHF. The complete variable domain, with remaining parts taken from reference TRBV7-2 and TRBJ1-5, reads GAGVSQSPSNKVTEKGKDVELRCDPISGHTALYWYRQSLGQGLEFLIYFQGNSAPDKSGLPSDRFSAERTGGSVSTLTIQRTQQEDSAVYLCASSSRTGGQPQHFGDGTRLSIL.

CDR3 nucleotide sequence: TGCGCCAGCAGCGCACAGGGTTGGGACACCGGGGAGCTGTTTTTT. The encoded protein is CASSAQGWDTGELFF. The V call is TRBV5-1, the J call TRBJ2-2; a weak D match, TRBD1 (6 bases). The CDR3 totals 15 residues. Trimming cost V 4 bases and J 3 bases, with 13 bases left between them. The germline CDR1 and CDR2 sequences are SGHRS and YFSETQ. Full variable domain (remainder filled in from reference TRBV5-1 and TRBJ2-2): KAGVTQTPRYLIKTRGQQVTLSCSPISGHRSVSWYQQTPGQGLQFLFEYFSETQRNKGNFPGRFSGRQFSNSRSEMNVSTLELGDSALYLCASSAQGWDTGELFFGEGSRLTVL.

The chain links TRBV4-3 to TRBJ1-4; D is uncertain. CDR1 LGHNA and CDR2 YSLEER come from the germline V gene. V dropped 1 base and J dropped 6 bases, with 12 bases sitting between them. The CDR3 consists of 15 residues. CDR3 DNA sequence: TGCGCCAGCAGCCAAGGGGGAGAGGTCTATGAAAAACTGTTTTTT. Encoded protein: CASSQGGEVYEKLFF.

The chain is built from TRBV7-6 and TRBJ1-1; no definite D call. The V and J ends lost 0 bases and 5 bases respectively, with 7 bases between them. The CDR3 extends over 13 amino acids. The germline V gene encodes CDR1 SGHVS and CDR2 FNYEAQ. In DNA form, the CDR3 reads TGTGCCAGCAGCTTAGCGCCCAGGACTGAAGCTTTCTTT. Residues: CASSLAPRTEAFF. Full variable domain (remainder filled in from reference TRBV7-6 and TRBJ1-1): GAGVSQSPRYKVTKRGQDVALRCDPISGHVSLYWYRQALGQGPEFLTYFNYEAQQDKSGLPNDRFSAERPEGSISTLTIQRTEQRDSAMYRCASSLAPRTEAFFGQGTRLTVV.

The count of this clone is one. CDR3 sequence reads: CASSHLAGVYNEQFF. The CDR3 coding sequence is TGTGCCAGCAGTCACCTAGCGGGGGTCTACAATGAGCAGTTCTTC. The chain is built from TRBV6-2 or TRBV6-3 and TRBJ2-1, with 10 nucleotides matching TRBD2. CDR1 and CDR2 (germline): MNHEY, SVGEGT. V dropped 5 bases and J dropped 3; count of bases not matched to a gene: 4. There are 15 residues in the CDR3.

This rearrangement joins TRBV5-6 to TRBJ1-1; 9 nucleotides align to TRBD1. The CDR3 has 17 residues. The junction had 12 bases not matched to a gene; V was cut back by 3 bases and J by 3 bases. Looked up from germline, CDR1 is SGHDT and CDR2 is YYEEEE. CDR3 coding DNA: TGTGCCAGCAGCTGGATGGACAGGGGAGATGGGGACACTGAAGCTTTCTTT. This sequence encodes CASSWMDRGDGDTEAFF.

This chain connects TRBV5-5 to TRBJ1-5; tentatively, D is TRBD1 (5 bases). Trimming cost V 4 bases and J 6 bases, with 20 bases left between them. CDR1 is SGHKS, CDR2 YYEKEE, per germline (reference sequence). This CDR3 spans 16 amino acids. The CDR3 nucleotides are TGTGCCAGCAGCACCGCGTTATGGGGGGTCGGTCAGCCCCAGCATTTT. This translates into CASSTALWGVGQPQHF.

This clone was recorded once. V is TRBV13 and J is TRBJ1-1, with TRBD1 identical over 9 bases. Trimming at V came to 1 base and at J to 5 bases, leaving 5 bases not matched to a gene. Germline loops: CDR1 PRHDT, CDR2 FYEKMQ (reference sequence). The CDR3 runs 15 residues. CDR3 nucleotide sequence: TGTGCCAGCAGCTTAGTCGGACAGGGGTTTACTGAAGCTTTCTTT. Protein: CASSLVGQGFTEAFF.

The chain uses TRBV2 and TRBJ2-3; D perhaps matches TRBD2 (7 bases). The CDR3 sequence is 15 residues long. Trimming took off 5 bases at V and 2 bases at J, with 14 bases between the two ends. Germline V gene data show CDR1 as SNHLY and CDR2 as FYNNEI. CDR3 protein: CASSPLRGPTDTQYF. DNA for the CDR3: TGTGCCAGCAGTCCTCTGCGGGGGCCCACAGATACGCAGTATTTT.

J is TRBJ2-4 and V is TRBV7-2, with a tentative D call TRBD1 (6 bases). The V end lost 2 bases, the J end lost 7 bases, and 12 bases lay between the germline ends. Germline lookup yields CDR1 SGHTA and CDR2 FQGNSA. The CDR3 has 14 amino acids. This CDR3 is CASSLRSGDNIQYF. The CDR3 region has the DNA TGTGCCAGCAGCTTAAGGTCAGGGGACAACATTCAGTACTTC.

The V call is TRBV19, the J call TRBJ1-1; a weak D match, TRBD1 (5 bases). V lost 6 bases and J lost 4, with 15 bases in between. The CDR3 runs to 14 residues. CDR1 LNHDA and CDR2 SQIVND come from the germline V gene (reference sequence). CDR3 in amino acids: CASRKGPMATEAFF. CDR3 nucleotides: TGTGCCAGTAGAAAGGGGCCCATGGCCACTGAAGCTTTCTTT. Filled out from reference TRBV19 and TRBJ1-1, the complete variable domain reads DGGITQSPKYLFRKEGQNVTLSCEQNLNHDAMYWYRQDPGQGLRLIYYSQIVNDFQKGDIAEGYSVSREKKESFPLTVTSAQKNPTAFYLCASRKGPMATEAFFGQGTRLTVV.

This chain connects TRBV28 to TRBJ1-6, with TRBD1 matching over 10 bases. The CDR3 has 14 amino acids. V shed 6 bases and J 8 bases; nucleotides not matched to a gene: 4. Germline V gene sequence: CDR1 MDHEN, CDR2 SYDVKM. The CDR3 nucleotides are TGTGCCAGCAGGCCGGGACAGGGGTATTCACCCCTCCACTTT. Protein sequence: CASRPGQGYSPLHF.

The CDR3 DNA follows: TGTGCCACCGGGAGCCGAGTTCTTGAAAAACTGTTTTTT. Translating gives CATGSRVLEKLFF. The gene calls are TRBV15 and TRBJ1-4; D not certain. The CDR3 extends over 13 amino acids. V lost 8 bases and J 7 bases, leaving 14 bases between the germline ends. Germline-derived CDR1 and CDR2 are LNHNV and YYDKDF (reference sequence).

The V gene is TRBV11-2, the J gene TRBJ2-2; D is unresolved. Germline CDR1 SGHAT, CDR2 FQNNGV. V lost 4 bases to trimming and J lost 2 bases, with 5 bases between them. This CDR3 has 13 amino acids. The CDR3 coding sequence is TGTGCCAGCAGCTCTCTAAACACCGGGGAGCTGTTTTTT. Its translation is CASSSLNTGELFF.

The chain has TRBV7-8 and TRBJ2-1; a weak D match, TRBD2 (6 bases). Germline assignment: CDR1 SGHVS and CDR2 FQNEAQ. CDR3 length: 15 amino acids. Trimming removed 6 bases at V and 0 bases at J, with 12 bases between. CDR3: CASREGVSSYNEQFF. The CDR3 region has the DNA TGTGCCAGCAGGGAGGGAGTTAGCTCCTACAATGAGCAGTTCTTC.

The rearrangement uses TRBV7-3 and TRBJ2-1, with D possibly matching TRBD1 (5 bases). From germline, CDR1 is SGHTA and CDR2 FQGTGA. V was pared by 2 bases and J by 0 bases, with 5 bases between. The CDR3 consists of 14 residues. In nucleotides, the CDR3 is TGTGCCAGCAGCTTAGACAGCTCCTACAATGAGCAGTTCTTC. It encodes CASSLDSSYNEQFF.

This clone was seen only a few times. The CDR3, as DNA: TGTGCCAGCAGCCCATTCGGGCAGGGCGTCACAGATACGCAGTATTTT. This gives the protein CASSPFGQGVTDTQYF. The chain has TRBV7-2 and TRBJ2-3; TRBD1 is a possible D gene (5 bases). This CDR3 spans 16 amino acids. The V gene lost 5 bases and the J gene lost 2 bases, with 17 bases spanning the gap. Germline lookup yields CDR1 SGHTA and CDR2 FQGNSA.

This clone was observed a few times. The chain is built from TRBV5-1 and TRBJ1-2; TRBD1 is a possible D gene (5 bases). The CDR3 length is 17 residues. Trimming took 2 bases from V and 2 from J, leaving 19 bases between them. In germline, CDR1 is SGHRS, CDR2 YFSETQ. For the CDR3, the DNA is TGCGCCAGCAGCTTTATGCTGGGGCGATTCACCAACTATGGCTACACCTTC. The encoded protein is CASSFMLGRFTNYGYTF.

The chain has TRBV27 and TRBJ2-3, with 8 bases lining up with TRBD1. V lost 6 bases, J lost 5 bases, and 13 bases stayed unmatched. The CDR3 length is 16 residues. The germline CDR1 and CDR2 sequences are MNHEY and SMNVEV (reference sequence). The CDR3 region is CASSRLTGGGVDTQYF. As DNA, the CDR3 is TGTGCCAGCAGCAGACTCACAGGGGGTGGCGTAGATACGCAGTATTTT.

This chain joins TRBV5-6 and TRBJ2-5; a weak D match, TRBD1 (6 bases). Trimming removed 4 bases from V and 0 bases from J, with 13 bases in between. This CDR3 contains 15 residues. Germline assignment: CDR1 SGHDT and CDR2 YYEEEE. CDR3 amino acids: CASSPRTEYQETQYF. As DNA, the CDR3 is TGTGCCAGCAGCCCCCGGACAGAGTACCAAGAGACCCAGTACTTC.

The rearrangement joins TRBV25-1 to TRBJ2-1; 11 bases match TRBD2. Germline V gene lookup returns CDR1 MGHDK and CDR2 SYGVNS. The CDR3 runs 15 residues. J was trimmed by 3 bases and V by 4 bases; bases with no gene match: 2. CDR3 DNA sequence: TGTGCCAGCAGTGGACTAGCGGGACTCTACAATGAGCAGTTCTTC. It encodes CASSGLAGLYNEQFF.

This clone was counted many times. The chain links TRBV24-1 to TRBJ2-2, with D possibly TRBD2 on 6 matching bases. V lost 3 bases and J lost 3, with 13 bases in between. Germline CDR1 reads KGHDR; CDR2 reads SFDVKD. This CDR3 has 16 amino acids. This chain's CDR3 is CATSDPGTGDTGELFF. The CDR3 DNA sequence: TGTGCCACCAGTGATCCCGGGACGGGAGACACCGGGGAGCTGTTTTTT.

The chain has TRBV7-9 and TRBJ2-7, with 8 bases identical to TRBD1. Looked up from germline, CDR1 is SEHNR and CDR2 is FQNEAQ (reference sequence). V was pared by 5 bases and J by 8 bases, with 5 bases of the junction left unmatched. The CDR3 is 12 residues long. Here the CDR3 DNA reads TGTGCCAGCAGCCGGACAGGGCTCCAGCAGTACGTC. This gives the protein CASSRTGLQQYV.

Only one count was recorded for this clone. The chain combines TRBV28 with TRBJ2-7; TRBD2 aligns across 15 bases. Germline V gives CDR1 MDHEN, CDR2 SYDVKM. The CDR3 totals 18 residues. V was pared by 5 bases and J by 3 bases, with 11 bases of the junction left unmatched. CDR3 nucleotides: TGTGCCAGCAGTGGACGCGGACTAGCGGGAGGGGTCCTCTACGAGCAGTACTTC. It encodes CASSGRGLAGGVLYEQYF.

The chain uses TRBV29-1 and TRBJ1-1, with TRBD1 identical over 8 bases. The trim removed 4 bases at V and 5 bases at J, leaving 6 bases unmatched. CDR1 SQVTM and CDR2 ANQGSEA come from the germline V gene. The CDR3 runs to 13 residues. CDR3 sequence (DNA): TGCAGCGTTGGACAGGGGAGAGGAACTGAAGCTTTCTTT. Translation: CSVGQGRGTEAFF.

The V and J genes are TRBV7-8 and TRBJ2-1, with TRBD2 matching over 9 bases. In germline, CDR1 is SGHVS, CDR2 FQNEAQ. The CDR3 consists of 17 residues. The trim removed 5 bases at V and 1 base at J, leaving 9 bases unmatched. The CDR3 region is CASSTSISGSSYNEQFF. DNA for the CDR3: TGTGCCAGCAGCACTAGTATTAGCGGGAGTTCCTACAATGAGCAGTTCTTC.